These 30 T cell receptor beta chains came from one sample sequenced in a study of control samples from healthy donors and cancer patients. Clones were read by immunoSEQ multiplex PCR, and TCRdb kept only the in-frame ones, dropping some. The sample holds around 170,000 clones, about 92% seen once. Input material: blood. The receptors stem from a man aged 30 to 45 in good health.

This chain uses TRBV10-3 with TRBJ2-1, with 10 bases that match TRBD2. Germline CDR1 reads ENHRY; CDR2 reads SYGVKD. J was trimmed by 9 bases and V by 0 bases; bases with no gene match: 17. CDR3 size: 19 residues. CDR3 residues: CAISESSPGLAGAPSEQFF. CDR3 sequence (DNA): TGTGCCATCAGTGAGTCGAGCCCTGGGCTAGCGGGGGCGCCGAGTGAGCAGTTCTTC.

The count of this clone is one. The chain carries TRBV15 and TRBJ2-7; 8 bases are a match to TRBD2. Trimming cost V 1 base and J 2 bases; bases outside gene matches: 4. The CDR3 spans 15 residues. The germline V gene encodes CDR1 LNHNV and CDR2 YYDKDF (reference sequence). As DNA, the CDR3 is TGTGCCACCAGCAGAGGTACTAGCGGCACCTACGAGCAGTACTTC. Translating gives CATSRGTSGTYEQYF.

The chain recombines TRBV30 with TRBJ2-1, with 10 bases aligning to TRBD2. The germline V gene has CDR1 GTSNPN and CDR2 SVGIG (reference sequence). V trimming: 2 bases; J trimming: 4 bases; junction bases outside the gene matches: 2. The CDR3 extends over 14 amino acids. Written as DNA, the CDR3 is TGTGCCTGGAGTTTGACTAGCGGGTACAATGAGCAGTTCTTC. This translates into CAWSLTSGYNEQFF.

The chain carries TRBV5-1 and TRBJ2-1; 12 bases fit TRBD2. From germline, CDR1 is SGHRS and CDR2 YFSETQ. Germline trimming cut 4 bases from V and 10 bases from J; bases unmatched to any gene: 9. CDR3 size: 15 residues. The chain's CDR3 is CASSPRLAGDGEQFF. The CDR3 region has the DNA TGCGCCAGCAGCCCCCGACTAGCGGGAGACGGCGAGCAGTTCTTC.

The rearrangement links TRBV29-1 to TRBJ2-7; 7 bases align to TRBD1. The CDR3 is 13 residues long. The germline V gene has CDR1 SQVTM and CDR2 ANQGSEA. Trimming removed 2 bases from V and 6 bases from J; junction bases left unmatched: 7. CDR3 sequence reads: CSVEPGGGREQYF. The CDR3 nucleotides read TGCAGCGTTGAACCAGGGGGTGGGCGCGAGCAGTACTTC.

This chain joins TRBV21-1 and TRBJ1-4; TRBD1 is the table's D call and was not checked against the DNA. TRBV21-1 is assigned pseudogene status. The CDR3 is 18 amino acids. The CDR3 is CASSLNFQGAPTNEKLFF. CDR3 sequence (DNA): TGTGCCAGCAGTCTAAACTTCCAGGGGGCCCCAACTAATGAAAAACTGTTTTTT.

This chain joins TRBV4-1 and TRBJ2-7; TRBD1 agrees at 7 bases. V lost 3 bases and J lost 4; bases outside the gene matches: 15. The CDR3 spans 17 residues. Germline CDR1 reads MGHRA; CDR2 reads YSYEKL. CDR3 amino acids: CASSQAQGDLPGYEQYF. The CDR3 coding sequence is TGCGCCAGCAGCCAGGCCCAGGGGGACCTGCCTGGGTACGAGCAGTACTTC.

This clone appeared a few times. The rearrangement joins TRBV6-6 to TRBJ1-3; no clear D. V shed 7 bases and J shed 9 bases, with 13 bases lying between them. The CDR3 extends over 12 amino acids. Germline loops: CDR1 MNHNY, CDR2 SVGAGI (reference sequence). The CDR3 nucleotides are TGTGCCAGCACGCGCCTTGACGGCACCATATATTTT. It specifies CASTRLDGTIYF.

The rearrangement links TRBV6-1 to TRBJ2-3, with D tentatively TRBD1 (6 bases). Germline V gene data show CDR1 as MNHNS and CDR2 as SASEGT. V lost 2 bases and J 2 bases, leaving 14 bases between the germline ends. CDR3 size: 16 residues. The CDR3: CASSEPWGHLTDTQYF. For the CDR3, the DNA is TGTGCCAGCAGTGAACCGTGGGGACACCTCACAGATACGCAGTATTTT.

Only a few counts were recorded for this clone. The chain is built from TRBV28 and TRBJ2-6; D is tentatively TRBD1 or TRBD2 (5 bases each). V was clipped by 9 bases and J by 4 bases, with 16 bases between them. The CDR3 loop spans 15 amino acids. Germline V gene sequence: CDR1 MDHEN, CDR2 SYDVKM. The CDR3 loop is CASASAGAGANVLTF. The CDR3 bases are TGTGCCAGTGCATCTGCCGGGGCCGGGGCCAACGTCCTGACTTTC.

The rearrangement joins TRBV3-1 (or the pseudogene TRBV3-2) to TRBJ1-2; the D gene is possibly TRBD1 (6 bases). The CDR3 is 13 residues long. CDR1 is LGHDT, CDR2 YNNKEL, per germline (reference sequence). The V end lost 0 bases, the J end lost 4 bases, and 6 bases lay between the germline ends. The CDR3 sequence is CASSQDRGYGYTF. The CDR3 nucleotides read TGTGCCAGCAGCCAAGACAGGGGCTATGGCTACACCTTC.

The chain is built from TRBV29-1 and TRBJ2-7; 8 nucleotides align to TRBD1. The CDR3 has 12 amino acids. Germline CDR1 SQVTM, CDR2 ANQGSEA. J lost 4 bases, V lost 7 bases, and 6 bases had no gene match. CDR3 DNA: TGCAGCGCACAGGGGGACGGGTACGAGCAGTACTTC. It encodes CSAQGDGYEQYF.

The V call is TRBV5-4, the J call TRBJ1-3; D not certain. Trimming took off 4 bases at V and 0 bases at J, with 11 bases between the two ends. Per the germline V gene, CDR1 is SGHNT and CDR2 is YYREEE (reference sequence). The CDR3 spans 15 residues. The CDR3 loop is CASSPEWNSGNTIYF. In nucleotides, the CDR3 is TGTGCCAGCAGCCCGGAGTGGAACTCTGGAAACACCATATATTTT. The full variable domain, with the rest looked up from reference TRBV5-4 and TRBJ1-3, is ETGVTQSPTHLIKTRGQQVTLRCSSQSGHNTVSWYQQALGQGPQFIFQYYREEENGRGNFPPRFSGLQFPNYSSELNVNALELDDSALYLCASSPEWNSGNTIYFGEGSWLTVV.

J is TRBJ1-1 and V is TRBV2; 7 positions agree with TRBD1. J gave up 4 bases and V 6 bases, and 8 bases lay outside the gene matches. Germline lookup yields CDR1 SNHLY and CDR2 FYNNEI. There are 14 residues in the CDR3. CDR3 in DNA: TGTGCCAGCAGGTCCAACAGGGGAGGCACTGAAGCTTTCTTT. It codes for CASRSNRGGTEAFF.

The CDR3 DNA is TGTGCCAGCAGTTTACAGGGATCTATGAGCAATCAGCCCCAGCATTTT. This codes for CASSLQGSMSNQPQHF. The V gene is TRBV2, the J gene TRBJ1-5; tentative D call: TRBD1 (6 bases). CDR1 is SNHLY, CDR2 FYNNEI, per germline. The CDR3 has 16 amino acids. The ends were cut back, 5 bases at V and 1 base at J, with 15 bases in the middle.

The chain is built from TRBV10-3 and TRBJ1-3; D is uncertain. CDR3 length equals 11 residues. Trimming left V 4 bases short and J 3 bases short, with 1 base between. CDR1 and CDR2 (germline): ENHRY, SYGVKD. The CDR3 DNA reads as TGTGCCATCAGTGTTGGAAACACCATATATTTT. Its translation is CAISVGNTIYF.

This clone was seen once. The rearrangement links TRBV5-6 to TRBJ2-1, with 8 bases fitting TRBD1. This CDR3 spans 16 amino acids. The germline CDR1 and CDR2 sequences are SGHDT and YYEEEE. Trimming at V came to 3 bases and at J to 5 bases, leaving 10 bases not matched to a gene. CDR3 nucleotides: TGTGCCAGCAGCTCATTCGGGGACAGGAACAACAATGAGCAGTTCTTC. Translation gives CASSSFGDRNNNEQFF.

This clone was observed a few times. The J gene is TRBJ1-2, the V gene TRBV28, with no clear D. The CDR3 has 13 amino acids. Looked up from germline, CDR1 is MDHEN and CDR2 is SYDVKM. Trimming stripped 5 bases from V and 8 bases from J, with 15 bases between. CDR3 sequence: CASSDPFRGGYTF. CDR3 DNA: TGTGCCAGCAGTGACCCTTTCAGAGGCGGCTACACCTTC.

This rearrangement joins TRBV19 to TRBJ2-1; 8 bases align to TRBD2. The V segment lost 3 bases and the J segment 3 bases; nucleotides outside the gene matches: 4. The germline CDR1 and CDR2 sequences are LNHDA and SQIVND (reference sequence). The CDR3 has 15 residues. The DNA of the CDR3 is TGTGCCAGTAGTATGTCGGGGGGGCACTACAATGAGCAGTTCTTC. It is translated as CASSMSGGHYNEQFF.

V gene TRBV7-9 combines with J gene TRBJ2-3; 13 bases are shared with TRBD2. The CDR3 sequence is 16 residues long. Germline CDR1 SEHNR, CDR2 FQNEAQ (reference sequence). J was trimmed by 3 bases and V by 3 bases; bases with no gene match: 3. The CDR3: CASSLTSGGRTDTQYF. The CDR3 DNA follows: TGTGCCAGCAGCTTGACTAGCGGGGGGCGGACAGATACGCAGTATTTT.

The table lists this clone with a count of one. Within the sample, other DNA sequences also encode this same CDR3. This chain uses TRBV2 with TRBJ2-7; no clear D gene. The CDR3 runs 10 residues. Germline lookup yields CDR1 SNHLY and CDR2 FYNNEI. With 8 bases removed from V and 3 bases from J, the gap between germline ends came to 5 bases. The DNA for the CDR3 is TGTGCCAGCTCGGGCTACGAGCAGTACTTC. Translating gives CASSGYEQYF. Filled out from reference TRBV2 and TRBJ2-7, the complete variable domain reads EPEVTQTPSHQVTQMGQEVILRCVPISNHLYFYWYRQILGQKVEFLVSFYNNEISEKSEIFDDQFSVERPDGSNFTLKIRSTKLEDSAMYFCASSGYEQYFGPGTRLTVT.

The rearrangement links TRBV28 to TRBJ1-1; D call uncertain. The germline V gene has CDR1 MDHEN and CDR2 SYDVKM. The CDR3 is 13 residues long. V was shortened by 6 bases and J by 5 bases, with 13 bases between the two germline ends. In nucleotides, the CDR3 is TGTGCCAGCAGCTTCCGATCGGGGACTGAAGCTTTCTTT. It specifies CASSFRSGTEAFF.

The chain carries TRBV6-2 or TRBV6-3 and TRBJ2-7; TRBD2 aligns across 9 bases. This CDR3 region has 17 residues. The germline CDR1 and CDR2 sequences are MNHEY and SVGEGT. V was clipped by 6 bases and J by 1 base; unmatched bases: 13. Here the CDR3 reads CASSSQYASGNSYEQYF. The DNA for the CDR3 is TGTGCCAGCAGCTCTCAATATGCTAGCGGGAATTCCTACGAGCAGTACTTC.

The chain employs TRBV7-2 and TRBJ1-5; no reliable D call. The germline gives CDR1 SGHTA, CDR2 FQGNSA. CDR3 length equals 16 residues. Trimming took off 1 base at V and 3 bases at J, with 13 bases between the two ends. CDR3 in amino acids: CASSLGGRSHNQPQHF. DNA for the CDR3: TGTGCCAGCAGCTTAGGAGGTCGGAGCCACAATCAGCCCCAGCATTTT.

The chain combines TRBV5-1 with TRBJ1-1; possible D gene TRBD1, 5 bases. Germline V gives CDR1 SGHRS, CDR2 YFSETQ. Trimming removed 0 bases at V and 4 bases at J, with 10 bases between. The CDR3 contains 14 residues. CDR3 DNA: TGCGCCAGCAGCTTGGAAAGGGGTCCCACTGAAGCTTTCTTT. It codes for CASSLERGPTEAFF.

The DNA of the CDR3 is TGCGCCAGCAGCCGAACCGGGACAGTAAACACTGAAGCTTTCTTT. Residues: CASSRTGTVNTEAFF. The chain uses TRBV4-3 and TRBJ1-1; 7 bases map to TRBD1. This CDR3 is built from 15 residues. The V and J ends lost 4 bases and 2 bases, in that order; junction bases with no gene match: 7. From germline, CDR1 is LGHNA and CDR2 YSLEER.

This chain connects TRBV5-4 to TRBJ1-2; D possibly corresponds to TRBD1 (6 bases). The CDR3 consists of 16 residues. Germline loops: CDR1 SGHNT, CDR2 YYREEE (reference sequence). V lost 9 bases and J 1 base, leaving 22 bases between the germline ends. In DNA, the CDR3 is TGTGCCACCCGACTGTCGGGGGGCACTATTAACTATGGCTACACCTTC. Amino acids: CATRLSGGTINYGYTF. The entire variable domain, with the rest obtained from reference TRBV5-4 and TRBJ1-2, is as follows: ETGVTQSPTHLIKTRGQQVTLRCSSQSGHNTVSWYQQALGQGPQFIFQYYREEENGRGNFPPRFSGLQFPNYSSELNVNALELDDSALYLCATRLSGGTINYGYTFGSGTRLTVV.

The chain joins TRBV5-4 to TRBJ2-3; the D is unclear. This CDR3 region has 14 residues. V lost 4 bases and J 3 bases, leaving 12 bases between the germline ends. Germline V gene lookup returns CDR1 SGHNT and CDR2 YYREEE (reference sequence). The CDR3 DNA reads TGTGCCAGCAGCCCCTCTACGAAGACAGATACGCAGTATTTT. Translated: CASSPSTKTDTQYF.

J is TRBJ1-1 and V is TRBV5-1; TRBD1 is a possible D gene (6 bases). Germline-derived CDR1 and CDR2 are SGHRS and YFSETQ. Between the trimmed V and J ends, which lost 4 bases and 5 bases, there was a span of 15 bases. The CDR3 consists of 14 residues. CDR3 sequence: CASSPTGTQTEAFF. The CDR3 coding sequence is TGCGCCAGCAGCCCAACAGGGACTCAGACTGAAGCTTTCTTT.

CDR3 nucleotides: TGTGCCAGCAGCCCGCTTTGGGGCTGGGGGGGCAGGGGGCCCTACGAGCAGTACTTC. Translation gives CASSPLWGWGGRGPYEQYF. This chain joins TRBV7-8 and TRBJ2-7, with D possibly TRBD1 on 8 matching bases. The CDR3 totals 19 residues. Trimming left V 5 bases short and J 2 bases short, with 28 bases between. CDR1 is SGHVS, CDR2 FQNEAQ, per germline. Drawing the rest from reference TRBV7-8 and TRBJ2-7, the complete variable domain is GAGVSQSPRYKVAKRGQDVALRCDPISGHVSLFWYQQALGQGPEFLTYFQNEAQLDKSGLPSDRFFAERPEGSVSTLKIQRTQQEDSAVYLCASSPLWGWGGRGPYEQYFGPGTRLTVT.